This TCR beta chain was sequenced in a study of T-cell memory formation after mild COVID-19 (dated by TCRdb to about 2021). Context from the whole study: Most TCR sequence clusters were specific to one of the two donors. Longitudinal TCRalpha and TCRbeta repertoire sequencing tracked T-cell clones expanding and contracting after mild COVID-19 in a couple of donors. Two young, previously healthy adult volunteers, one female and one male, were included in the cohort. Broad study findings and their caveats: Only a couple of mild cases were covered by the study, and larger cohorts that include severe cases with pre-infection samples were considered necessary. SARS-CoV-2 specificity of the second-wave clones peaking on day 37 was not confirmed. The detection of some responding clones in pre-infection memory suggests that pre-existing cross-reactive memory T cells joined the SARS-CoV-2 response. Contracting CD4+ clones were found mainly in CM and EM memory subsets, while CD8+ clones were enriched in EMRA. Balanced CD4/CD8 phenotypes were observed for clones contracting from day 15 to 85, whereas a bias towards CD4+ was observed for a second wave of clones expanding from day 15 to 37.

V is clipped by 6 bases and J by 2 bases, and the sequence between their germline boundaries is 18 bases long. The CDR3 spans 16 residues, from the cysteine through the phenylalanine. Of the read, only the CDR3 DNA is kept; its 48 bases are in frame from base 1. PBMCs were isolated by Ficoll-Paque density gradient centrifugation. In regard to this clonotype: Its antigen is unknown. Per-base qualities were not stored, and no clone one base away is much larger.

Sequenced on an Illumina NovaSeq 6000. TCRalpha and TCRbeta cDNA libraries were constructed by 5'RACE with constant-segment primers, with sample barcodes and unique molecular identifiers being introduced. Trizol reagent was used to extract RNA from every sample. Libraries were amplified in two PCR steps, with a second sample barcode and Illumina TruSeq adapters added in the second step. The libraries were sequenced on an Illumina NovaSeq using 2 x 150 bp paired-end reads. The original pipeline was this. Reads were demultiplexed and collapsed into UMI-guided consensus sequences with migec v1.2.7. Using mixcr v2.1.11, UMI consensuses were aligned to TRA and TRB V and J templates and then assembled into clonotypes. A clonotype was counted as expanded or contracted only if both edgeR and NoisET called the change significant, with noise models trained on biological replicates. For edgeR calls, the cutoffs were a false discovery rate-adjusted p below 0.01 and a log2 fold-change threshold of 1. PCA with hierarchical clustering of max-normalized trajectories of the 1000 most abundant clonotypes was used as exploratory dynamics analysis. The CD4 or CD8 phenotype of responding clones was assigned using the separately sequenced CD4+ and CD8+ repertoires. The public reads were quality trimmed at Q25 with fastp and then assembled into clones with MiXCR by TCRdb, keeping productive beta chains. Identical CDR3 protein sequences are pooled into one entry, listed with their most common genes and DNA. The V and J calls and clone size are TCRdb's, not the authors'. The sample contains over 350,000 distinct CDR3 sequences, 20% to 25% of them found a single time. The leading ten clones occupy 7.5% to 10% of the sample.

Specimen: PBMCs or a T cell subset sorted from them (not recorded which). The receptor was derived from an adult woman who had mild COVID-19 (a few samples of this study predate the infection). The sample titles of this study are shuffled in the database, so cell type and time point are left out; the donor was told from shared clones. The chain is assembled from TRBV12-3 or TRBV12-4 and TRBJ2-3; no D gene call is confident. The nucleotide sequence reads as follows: TGTGCCAGCAGACCGATCGGTGGGCAGTTCACAGATACGCAGTATTTT. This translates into CASRPIGGQFTDTQYF.